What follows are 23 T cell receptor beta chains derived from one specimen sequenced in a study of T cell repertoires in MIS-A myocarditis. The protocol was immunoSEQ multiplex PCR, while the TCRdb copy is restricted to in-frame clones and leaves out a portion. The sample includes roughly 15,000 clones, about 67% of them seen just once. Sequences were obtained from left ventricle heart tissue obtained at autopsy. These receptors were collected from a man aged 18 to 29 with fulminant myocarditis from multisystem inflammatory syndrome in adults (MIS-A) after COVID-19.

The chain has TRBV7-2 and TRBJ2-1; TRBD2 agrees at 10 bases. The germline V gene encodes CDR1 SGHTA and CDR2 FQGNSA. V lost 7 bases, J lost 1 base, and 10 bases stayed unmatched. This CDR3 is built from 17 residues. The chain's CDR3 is CASIKGSGGTSYNEQFF. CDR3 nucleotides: TGTGCCAGCATCAAGGGTAGCGGGGGGACTTCCTACAATGAGCAGTTCTTC. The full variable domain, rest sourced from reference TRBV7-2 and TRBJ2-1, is GAGVSQSPSNKVTEKGKDVELRCDPISGHTALYWYRQSLGQGLEFLIYFQGNSAPDKSGLPSDRFSAERTGGSVSTLTIQRTQQEDSAVYLCASIKGSGGTSYNEQFFGPGTRLTVL.

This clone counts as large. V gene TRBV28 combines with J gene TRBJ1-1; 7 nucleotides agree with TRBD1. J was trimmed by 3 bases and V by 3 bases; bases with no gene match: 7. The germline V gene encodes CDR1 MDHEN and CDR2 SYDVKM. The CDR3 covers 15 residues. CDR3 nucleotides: TGTGCCAGCAGTTTCGGGACAGAGAGAGACACTGAAGCTTTCTTT. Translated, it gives CASSFGTERDTEAFF.

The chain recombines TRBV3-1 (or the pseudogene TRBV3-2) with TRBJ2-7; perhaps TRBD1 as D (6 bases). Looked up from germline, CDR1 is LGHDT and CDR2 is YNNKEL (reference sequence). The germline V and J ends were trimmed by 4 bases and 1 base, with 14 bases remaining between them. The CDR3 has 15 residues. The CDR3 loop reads CASSPIGTSSYEQYF. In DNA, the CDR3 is TGTGCCAGCAGCCCCATAGGGACATCTTCCTACGAGCAGTACTTC.

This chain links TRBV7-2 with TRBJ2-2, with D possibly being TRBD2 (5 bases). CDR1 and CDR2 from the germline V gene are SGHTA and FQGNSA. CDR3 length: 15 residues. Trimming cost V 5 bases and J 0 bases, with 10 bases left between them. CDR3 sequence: CASSPSFANTGELFF. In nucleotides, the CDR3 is TGTGCCAGCAGCCCTAGCTTCGCGAACACCGGGGAGCTGTTTTTT.

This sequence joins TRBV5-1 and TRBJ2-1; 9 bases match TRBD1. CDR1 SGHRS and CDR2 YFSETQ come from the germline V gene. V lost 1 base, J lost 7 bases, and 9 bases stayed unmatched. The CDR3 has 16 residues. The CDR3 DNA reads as TGCGCCAGCAGCTTGACTACCGGGACAGGGAAGAATGAGCAGTTCTTC. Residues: CASSLTTGTGKNEQFF.

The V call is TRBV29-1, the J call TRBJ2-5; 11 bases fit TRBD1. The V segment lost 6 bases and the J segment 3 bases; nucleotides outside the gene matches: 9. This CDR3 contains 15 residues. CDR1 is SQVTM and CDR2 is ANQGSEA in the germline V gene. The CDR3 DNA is TGCAGCGTAGAAACCCCGGGACAGGGGGAAGAGACCCAGTACTTC. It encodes CSVETPGQGEETQYF.

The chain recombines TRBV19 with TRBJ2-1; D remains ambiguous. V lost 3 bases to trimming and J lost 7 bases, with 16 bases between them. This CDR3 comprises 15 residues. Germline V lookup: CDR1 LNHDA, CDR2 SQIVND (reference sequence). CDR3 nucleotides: TGTGCCAGTAGTATCCGTCCAAACCTCGGGAATGAGCAGTTCTTC. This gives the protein CASSIRPNLGNEQFF.

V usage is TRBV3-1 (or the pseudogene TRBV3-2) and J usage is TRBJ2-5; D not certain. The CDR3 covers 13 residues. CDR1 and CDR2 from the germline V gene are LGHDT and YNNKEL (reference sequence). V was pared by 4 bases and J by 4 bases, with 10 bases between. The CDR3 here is CASSPPKGETQYF. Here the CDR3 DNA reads TGTGCCAGCAGCCCCCCTAAGGGAGAGACCCAGTACTTC.

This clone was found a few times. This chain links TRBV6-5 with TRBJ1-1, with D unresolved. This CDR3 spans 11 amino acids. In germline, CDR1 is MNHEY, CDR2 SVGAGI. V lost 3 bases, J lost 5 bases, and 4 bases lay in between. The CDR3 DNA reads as TGTGCCAGCAGTTATCGGACTGAAGCTTTCTTT. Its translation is CASSYRTEAFF.

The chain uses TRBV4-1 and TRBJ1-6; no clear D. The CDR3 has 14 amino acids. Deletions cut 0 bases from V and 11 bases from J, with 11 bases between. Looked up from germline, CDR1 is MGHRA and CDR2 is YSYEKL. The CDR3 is CASSQDRRVPPLHF. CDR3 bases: TGCGCCAGCAGCCAAGATAGGCGGGTTCCACCCCTCCACTTT.

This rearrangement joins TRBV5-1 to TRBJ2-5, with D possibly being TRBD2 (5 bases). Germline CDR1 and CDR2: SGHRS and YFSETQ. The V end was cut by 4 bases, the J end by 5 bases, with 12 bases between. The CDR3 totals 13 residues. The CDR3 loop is CASSIKGGETQYF. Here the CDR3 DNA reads TGCGCCAGCAGCATCAAGGGCGGGGAGACCCAGTACTTC.

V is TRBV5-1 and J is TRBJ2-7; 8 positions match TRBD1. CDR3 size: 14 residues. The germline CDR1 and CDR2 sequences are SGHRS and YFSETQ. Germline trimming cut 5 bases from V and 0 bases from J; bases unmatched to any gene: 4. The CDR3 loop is CASSGQGSSYEQYF. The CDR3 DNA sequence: TGCGCCAGCAGTGGACAGGGAAGCTCCTACGAGCAGTACTTC.

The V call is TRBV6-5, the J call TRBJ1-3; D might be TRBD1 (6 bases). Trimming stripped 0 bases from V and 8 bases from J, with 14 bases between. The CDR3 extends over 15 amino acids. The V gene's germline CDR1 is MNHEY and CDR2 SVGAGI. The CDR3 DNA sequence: TGTGCCAGCAGTTACTCGAGTCAGGGGTCGTACACCATATATTTT. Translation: CASSYSSQGSYTIYF.

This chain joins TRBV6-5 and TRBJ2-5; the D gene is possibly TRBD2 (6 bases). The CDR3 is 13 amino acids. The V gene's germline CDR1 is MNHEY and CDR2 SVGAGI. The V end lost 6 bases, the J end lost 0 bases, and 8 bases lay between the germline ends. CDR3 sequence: CASSRGYQETQYF. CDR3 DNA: TGTGCCAGCAGCCGGGGGTACCAAGAGACCCAGTACTTC.

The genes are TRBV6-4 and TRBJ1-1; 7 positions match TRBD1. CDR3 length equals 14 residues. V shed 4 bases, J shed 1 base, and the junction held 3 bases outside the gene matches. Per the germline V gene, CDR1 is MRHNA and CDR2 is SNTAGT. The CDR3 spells CASSARGQNTEAFF. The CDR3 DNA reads TGTGCCAGCAGTGCGAGGGGGCAGAACACTGAAGCTTTCTTT.

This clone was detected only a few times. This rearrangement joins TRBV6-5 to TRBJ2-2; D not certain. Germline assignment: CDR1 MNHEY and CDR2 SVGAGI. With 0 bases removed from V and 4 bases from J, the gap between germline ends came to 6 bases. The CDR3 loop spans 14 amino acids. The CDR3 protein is CASSYSYLTGELFF. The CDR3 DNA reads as TGTGCCAGCAGTTACTCGTACCTCACCGGGGAGCTGTTTTTT.

The CDR3 protein is CASSSSGASTDTQYF. The CDR3 DNA is TGTGCCAGCAGCTCCAGTGGTGCTAGCACAGATACGCAGTATTTT. The rearrangement links TRBV7-3 to TRBJ2-3; D is unclear. Looked up from germline, CDR1 is SGHTA and CDR2 is FQGTGA. The CDR3 length is 15 residues. V shed 4 bases and J shed 0 bases, with 11 bases lying between them.

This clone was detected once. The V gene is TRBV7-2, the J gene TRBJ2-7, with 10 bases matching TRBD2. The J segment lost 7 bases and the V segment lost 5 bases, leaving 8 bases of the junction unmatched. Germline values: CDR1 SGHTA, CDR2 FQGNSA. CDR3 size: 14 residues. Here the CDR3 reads CASSLSGGGGEQYF. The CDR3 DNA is TGTGCCAGCAGCCTCAGCGGGGGGGGTGGGGAGCAGTACTTC.

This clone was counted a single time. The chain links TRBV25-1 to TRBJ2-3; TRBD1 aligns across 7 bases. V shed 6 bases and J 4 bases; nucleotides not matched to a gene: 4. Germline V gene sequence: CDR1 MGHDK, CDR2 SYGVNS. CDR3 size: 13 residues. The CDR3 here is CASRDRVADTQYF. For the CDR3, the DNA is TGTGCCAGCAGAGACAGGGTAGCAGATACGCAGTATTTT. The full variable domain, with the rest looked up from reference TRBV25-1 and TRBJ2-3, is EADIYQTPRYLVIGTGKKITLECSQTMGHDKMYWYQQDPGMELHLIHYSYGVNSTEKGDLSSESTVSRIRTEHFPLTLESARPSHTSQYLCASRDRVADTQYFGPGTRLTVL.

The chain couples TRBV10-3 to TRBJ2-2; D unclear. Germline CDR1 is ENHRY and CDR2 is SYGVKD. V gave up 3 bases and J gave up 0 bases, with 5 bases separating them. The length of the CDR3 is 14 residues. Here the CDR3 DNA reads TGTGCCATCAGTGAAAGGGCGAACACCGGGGAGCTGTTTTTT. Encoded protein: CAISERANTGELFF.

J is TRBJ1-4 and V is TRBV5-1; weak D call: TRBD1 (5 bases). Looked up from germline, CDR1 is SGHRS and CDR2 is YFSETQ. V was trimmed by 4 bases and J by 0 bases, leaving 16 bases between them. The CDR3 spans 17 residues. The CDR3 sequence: CASSRGPDRATNEKLFF. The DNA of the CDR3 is TGCGCCAGCAGCCGAGGTCCCGACAGAGCAACTAATGAAAAACTGTTTTTT.

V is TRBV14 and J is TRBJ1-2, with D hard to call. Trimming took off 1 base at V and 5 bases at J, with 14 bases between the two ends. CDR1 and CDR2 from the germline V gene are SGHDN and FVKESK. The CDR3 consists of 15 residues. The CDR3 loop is CASSQVFGAGYGYTF. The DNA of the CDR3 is TGTGCCAGCAGCCAAGTTTTCGGAGCTGGATATGGCTACACCTTC. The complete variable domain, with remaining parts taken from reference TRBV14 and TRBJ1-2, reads EAGVTQFPSHSVIEKGQTVTLRCDPISGHDNLYWYRRVMGKEIKFLLHFVKESKQDESGMPNNRFLAERTGGTYSTLKVQPAELEDSGVYFCASSQVFGAGYGYTFGSGTRLTVV.

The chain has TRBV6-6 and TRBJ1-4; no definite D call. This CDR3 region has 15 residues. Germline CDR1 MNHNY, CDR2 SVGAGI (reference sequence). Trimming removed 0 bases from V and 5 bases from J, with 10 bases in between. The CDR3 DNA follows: TGTGCCAGCAGTTACTCGCTTTTGGGAAATGAAAAACTGTTTTTT. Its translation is CASSYSLLGNEKLFF.